Listed below are T cell receptor beta chains from one sample, sequenced in a study of human T cells and chemical hapten exposure. TCRdb used MiXCR to reprocess the 5' RACE reads, holding one entry per CDR3 protein. Of about 140,000 distinct CDR3 sequences in the sample, 4.1% were seen once. Every receptor here comes from a female donor in good health. The CDR3 runs from the conserved cysteine through the conserved F or W. A D gene is named only where the DNA matches it firmly. Clone size, where shown, is once, few, many, or a class for clones that have expanded.

many	.	TRBJ2-7	TRBV14	TGTGCCAGCAGCCAAGGGGCGGGAAGGTCCTACGAGCAGTACTTC	CASSQGAGRSYEQYF
few	TRBD2	TRBJ2-3	TRBV4-2	TGTGCCAGCAGCCAAGAGCGGGGGGGCCTCGCAGATACGCAGTATTTT	CASSQERGGLADTQYF
many	TRBD1	TRBJ1-6	TRBV20-1	TGCAGTGCTTGGACAGGGACGTATAATTCACCCCTCCACTTT	CSAWTGTYNSPLHF
many	TRBD1	TRBJ1-4	TRBV6-1	TGTGCCAGCAGTCCGAAGACAGGGGTAATGGAAAAACTGTTTTTT	CASSPKTGVMEKLFF
many	TRBD1	TRBJ2-1	TRBV9	TGTGCCAGCAGCGTGAGGCCGGGACAGGGAATCCTCGATGAGCAGTTCTTC	CASSVRPGQGILDEQFF
many	TRBD1	TRBJ1-2	TRBV6-2/TRBV6-3	TGTGCCAGCAGTTACGCCGGGACAGGGGGCACTGGCTACACCTTC	CASSYAGTGGTGYTF
many	.	TRBJ1-1	TRBV29-1	TGCAGCGTTGAAGGGGGGCACGCCACTGAAGCTTTCTTT	CSVEGGHATEAFF
many	.	TRBJ1-1	TRBV2	TGTGCCAGCAGTGGACAGGCACTACAGAACACTGAAGCTTTCTTT	CASSGQALQNTEAFF
many	.	TRBJ1-1	TRBV2	TGTGCCAGCAGCGCTACAATGAACACTGAAGCTTTCTTT	CASSATMNTEAFF
many	TRBD1	TRBJ1-1	TRBV10-3	TGTGCCATCAGTTGGGGACAGGGGGTGAACACTGAAGCTTTCTTT	CAISWGQGVNTEAFF
many	.	TRBJ1-1	TRBV29-1	TGCAGCGTCGGGACACCGAACACTGAAGCTTTCTTT	CSVGTPNTEAFF
many	TRBD1	TRBJ2-3	TRBV10-3	TGTGCCATCAGTACCCAGGGGGGCACAGATACGCAGTATTTT	CAISTQGGTDTQYF
many	TRBD2	TRBJ2-2	TRBV24-1	TGTGCCACTAGTGATGGGACTAGTTTCACCGGGGAGCTGTTTTTT	CATSDGTSFTGELFF
many	TRBD2	TRBJ2-1	TRBV11-3	TGTGCCAGCAGCCCGACTAGCGGGGGCGAGACCTACAATGAGCAGTTCTTC	CASSPTSGGETYNEQFF
few	.	TRBJ2-3	TRBV18	TGTGCCAGCTCCCGGCCAGCCGCATCAAGCACAGATACGCAGTATTTT	CASSRPAASSTDTQYF
many	.	TRBJ1-1	TRBV6-5	TGTGCCAGCAGCCCTGAGCTCCCACGGCAGAACACTGAAGCTTTCTTT	CASSPELPRQNTEAFF
many	.	TRBJ1-6	TRBV20-1	TGCAGTGCTATGGACGCCTGGGGTAATTCACCCCTCCACTTT	CSAMDAWGNSPLHF
many	TRBD1	TRBJ1-5	TRBV12-3/TRBV12-4	TGTGCCAGCAGCCGCGGGACAGGGTTTCAGCCCCAGCATTTT	CASSRGTGFQPQHF
.	TRBD2	TRBJ2-3	TRBV11-3	TGTGCCACCTTCGTACTAGCGGGGGGACCAACAGATACGCAGTATTTT	CATFVLAGGPTDTQYF
many	.	TRBJ2-2	TRBV5-1	TGCGCCAGCAGCCCACGGACAGAACCCACCGGGGAGCTGTTTTTT	CASSPRTEPTGELFF
.	.	TRBJ2-2	TRBV6-5	TGTGCCAGCAGTTACGGCAGAACCGGGGAGCTGTTTTTT	CASSYGRTGELFF
many	.	TRBJ2-7	TRBV27	TGTGCCAGCAGCTCGTTCTCCACCCGGTCCTACGAGCAGTACTTC	CASSSFSTRSYEQYF
many	.	TRBJ2-5	TRBV12-3/TRBV12-4	TGTGCCAGCAGCCCGATTGTAGAGACCCAGTACTTC	CASSPIVETQYF
many	.	TRBJ1-3	TRBV12-3/TRBV12-4	TGTGCCAGCATCGGGACTTCCTCTGGAAACACCATATATTTT	CASIGTSSGNTIYF
few	.	TRBJ1-5	TRBV28	TGTGCCAGCGCCGGCGGGGGGGGGCATCAGCCCCAGCATTTT	CASAGGGGHQPQHF
few	TRBD2	TRBJ2-3	TRBV4-1	TGCGCCAGCAGCCCCCGGGGGAGCGGGGCGAGCACAGATACGCAGTATTTT	CASSPRGSGASTDTQYF
many	.	TRBJ2-3	TRBV3-1	TGTGCCAGCAGCCAAGGGGGCCTTCTCACAGATACGCAGTATTTT	CASSQGGLLTDTQYF
many	.	TRBJ2-3	TRBV28	TGTGCCAGCAGTCCCCCGGGGGCGGGGGTGTCCACAGATACGCAGTATTTT	CASSPPGAGVSTDTQYF
many	.	TRBJ2-3	TRBV20-1	TGCAGTGCTTTGGGCTCCCTTGGCACAGATACGCAGTATTTT	CSALGSLGTDTQYF
many	.	TRBJ2-7	TRBV6-4	TGTGCCAGCAGTGATAAGTACCTTAGAGCCACGAATCCCTACGAGCAGTACTTC	CASSDKYLRATNPYEQYF
many	TRBD2	TRBJ2-1	TRBV7-3	TGTGCCAGCAGCCCGTGGACTAGCGGGGTTGGTGAGCAGTTCTTC	CASSPWTSGVGEQFF
many	.	TRBJ1-6	TRBV21-1	TGTGCCAGCAGTTCAAGAACCCCCGCGGAGGGGTTCGGCGCACCCCTCCACTTT	CASSSRTPAEGFGAPLHF
many	TRBD2	TRBJ2-7	TRBV12-3/TRBV12-4	TGTGCCAGCAGTTTAGCCCTCTCCGGACTAGCGGGGTTGGGGGAGCAGTACTTC	CASSLALSGLAGLGEQYF
many	.	TRBJ2-5	TRBV7-2	TGTGCCAGCAGCAGCAGGGGGGGCACAGAGACCCAGTACTTC	CASSSRGGTETQYF
many	.	TRBJ1-1	TRBV5-1	TGCGCCAGCAGCTTGGGTGCGGGGGGATTGAACACTGAAGCTTTCTTT	CASSLGAGGLNTEAFF
many	.	TRBJ2-3	TRBV4-3	TGCGCCAGCAGCCAAGATTTGGCAGATACGCAGTATTTT	CASSQDLADTQYF
many	.	TRBJ2-1	TRBV6-2/TRBV6-3	TGTGCCAGCAGTTACTCGATCAGGGTAGTCACCGGGAATGAGCAGTTCTTC	CASSYSIRVVTGNEQFF
many	.	TRBJ2-3	TRBV7-3	TGTGCCAGCAGCTTATTCGCTTACTCAGATACGCAGTATTTT	CASSLFAYSDTQYF
.	.	TRBJ2-1	TRBV3-1	TGTGCCAGCAGCCAAGATGGGGGATTCTTCGATGAGCAGTTCTTC	CASSQDGGFFDEQFF
many	.	TRBJ2-7	TRBV6-5	TGTGCCAGCAGCTCTGTCTCTTCCTACGAGCAGTACTTC	CASSSVSSYEQYF
many	.	TRBJ2-3	TRBV7-9	TGTGCCAGCAGCTTAGCGATAGACACAGATACGCAGTATTTT	CASSLAIDTDTQYF
many	.	TRBJ1-5	TRBV20-1	TGCAGTGCTATGGGGAGTCAAAATCAGCCCCAGCATTTT	CSAMGSQNQPQHF
many	.	TRBJ2-5	TRBV20-1	TGCAGTGCTAGAGGCCCAGATCGTCGGGAGACCCAGTACTTC	CSARGPDRRETQYF
many	.	TRBJ1-1	TRBV5-1	TGCGCCAGCAGCTTGGAGGGGGGCACCACTGAAGCTTTCTTT	CASSLEGGTTEAFF
few	.	TRBJ2-5	TRBV19	TGTGCCAGTAGTATCCTCCGGGGGCGTCGAGAGACCCAGTACTTC	CASSILRGRRETQYF
once	.	TRBJ2-5	TRBV7-2	TGTGCCAGCAGCCCAGACCCCGGGCCCCAAGAGACCCAGTACTTC	CASSPDPGPQETQYF
many	.	TRBJ1-1	TRBV12-3/TRBV12-4	TGTGCCAGCAGTTTTCAGTACACTGAAGCTTTCTTT	CASSFQYTEAFF
.	.	TRBJ1-1	TRBV6-6	TGTGCCAGCGTAAGGGGTACAGTTGAAGCTTTCTTT	CASVRGTVEAFF
many	.	TRBJ1-2	TRBV6-1	TGTGCCAGCAGTGAAGCGGCGGTATCCGACAGAGTCTCCGGCTACACCTTC	CASSEAAVSDRVSGYTF
many	.	TRBJ1-1	TRBV7-6	TGTGCCAGCAGCTTAGTTGAGCAACGGAACACTGAAGCTTTCTTT	CASSLVEQRNTEAFF
.	TRBD1	TRBJ1-6	TRBV7-6	TGTGCCAGCAGCAAGACAGGGGGGGCGAATTCACCCCTCCACTTT	CASSKTGGANSPLHF
few	TRBD1	TRBJ1-5	TRBV7-9	TGTGCCAGCAGCTTATTTGGTCTGACAGGGGAAAATCAGCCCCAGCATTTT	CASSLFGLTGENQPQHF
many	.	TRBJ2-7	TRBV5-1	TGCGCCAGCAGAAGCAGCTCCTACGAGCAGTACTTC	CASRSSSYEQYF
many	.	TRBJ2-7	TRBV2	TGTGCCAGCAGGGATCTTAGGAGCTCCTACGAGCAGTACTTC	CASRDLRSSYEQYF